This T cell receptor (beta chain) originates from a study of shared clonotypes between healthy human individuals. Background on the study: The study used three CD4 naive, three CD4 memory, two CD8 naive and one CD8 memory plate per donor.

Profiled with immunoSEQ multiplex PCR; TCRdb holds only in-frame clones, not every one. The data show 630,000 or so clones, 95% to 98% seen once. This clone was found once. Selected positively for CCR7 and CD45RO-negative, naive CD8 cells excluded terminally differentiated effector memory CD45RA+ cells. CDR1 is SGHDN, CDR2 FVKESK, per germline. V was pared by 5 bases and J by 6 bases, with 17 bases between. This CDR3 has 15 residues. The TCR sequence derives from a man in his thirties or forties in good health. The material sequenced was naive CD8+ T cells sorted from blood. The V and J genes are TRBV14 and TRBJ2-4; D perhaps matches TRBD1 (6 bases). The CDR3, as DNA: TGTGCCAGCAGCAAACGGAAGGGGGTGGGAAACATTCAGTACTTC. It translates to CASSKRKGVGNIQYF.